This is a list of T cell receptor beta chains from one sample in a study of cytomegalovirus exposure and HLA in healthy donors. Repertoires were generated with immunoSEQ multiplex PCR, while TCRdb's copy carries only in-frame clones and drops some. The sample holds some 120,000 clones; around 80% are singletons and the top ten take roughly 2%. Sequenced: PBMCs. The source is a man aged 18 to 30 in good health and CMV-seronegative. Each CDR3 is given with its conserved first and last residue. The order of the fields is V gene, CDR3 protein.

>TRBV6-4
CASSEGGIGYTF
>TRBV7-2
CASSPGQGYQGTQYF
>TRBV4-3
CASSQDWSGIGELFF
>TRBV19
CASRLAPHTGELFF
>TRBV29-1
CSGDYTDTQYF
>TRBV29-1
CSVVSGTANYGYTF
>TRBV6-6
CASSLRQAVWDQPQHF
>TRBV6-5
CASSDWTEGVTEAFF
>TRBV5-1
CASTPAGAETQYF
>TRBV4-1
CASSQSPLNTEAFF
>TRBV27
CASSSTPYRGPRDRSNQPQHF
>TRBV18
CASSPREGSGNTIYF
>TRBV6-1
CASSGRTGGDEKLFF
>TRBV11-2
CASSPPALWRSGNTIYF
>TRBV6-1
CASSEAGVRGGETQYF
>TRBV10-3
CATRVSTDTQYF
>TRBV5-1
CASSLADRSGNEQFF
>TRBV2
CASNRIAWEDTQYF
>TRBV4-1
CASSPKPPGQGTVGNTEAFF
>TRBV7-6
CASSLATAYSSYNEQFF
>TRBV27
CASSPTGGGGYTF
>TRBV5-1
CASSFSGGTYGYTF
>TRBV27
CASSTASGSSYNEQFF
>TRBV30
CASARTGFSPLHF
>TRBV5-8
CASSFRGSGNSPLHF
>TRBV5-1
CASSESTSGRLETQYF
>TRBV2
CASKTGSGMGELFF
>TRBV4-2
CASSQGGTGAVKTQYF
>TRBV7-2
CASSFTGTGSYEQYF
>TRBV7-9
CASKSRDRANTGELFF
>TRBV6-5
CASRRGTASGYEQYF
>TRBV27
CASRPDRFGPYEQYF
>TRBV9
CASSRGTSGTYEQYF
>TRBV11-2
CASSLGRVYGYTF
>TRBV27
CASRGQNSNQPQHF
>TRBV14
CASSRQGGSEAFF
>TRBV7-2
CASSSSGRKDTQYF
>TRBV5-4
CASRTLRGGDTGELFF
>TRBV7-8
CASSLAGGPRTGPSGTEAFF
>TRBV7-9
CASSPQTGALNTGELFF
>TRBV19
CASSIPAGVLGNTGELFF
>TRBV28
CASSLPSQTQYF
>TRBV11-3
CASSRISLAGLNEQFF
>TRBV4-2
CASSQDRGFYNEQFF
>TRBV5-1
CASSRTSRTEAFF
>TRBV14
CASSQPTYRDNEQFF
>TRBV5-6
CASSLYLAGGSPEDEQFF
>TRBV6-6
CASSRTQLGTDTQYF
>TRBV2
CASSFLAGEKVIF
>TRBV18
CASSPGLSSYEQYF
>TRBV27
CASSLPGTGKETQYF
>TRBV10-3
CAISTDSYEQYF
>TRBV30
CAWSVQGLDGYTF